This T cell receptor beta chain was identified during a study of CD49a tissue-resident CD8 T cells in human skin (dated by TCRdb to between 2016 and 2019). Describing the broader study: Subsets of tissue-resident memory CD8+ T cells in human skin, defined by their expression of CD49a, CD69 and CD103, were what the study examined.

The method behind the library was the immunoSEQ multiplex PCR assay. Per the original workflow: Across the sorted blood, dermal and epidermal CD8+ T cell populations, TCR V beta family usage frequencies were compared. TCRdb re-hosts the immuneACCESS table, in-frame sequences only. Its copies lack some clones; in the studies checked, an unresolved V gene accounts for under half of them, and the cause for the rest is not known. V, J and clone size were drawn from that table, and D and trimming were deduced from the DNA. The sample profile shows around 1,500 clones; 60% to 80% of them were found once. 30% to 45% of the sample comes from the top ten. For a few healthy donors, CD8+ T cells were sorted from blood, dermis and epidermis, and the TCR beta CDR3 regions of these cells were analysed. All TCR-sequenced donors were healthy individuals, and each provided both blood and skin samples. Sorting was used to isolate CD8+ T cell populations ahead of TCR beta sequencing.

For this clone: It lacks a known antigen. The sample holds no much larger clone one base away, and base qualities are not on file.

Trimming takes 4 bases from V and 5 bases from J, and the germline ends sit 11 bases apart. The CDR3 covers 12 residues, taking in both the cysteine and the phenylalanine. Kept here is only the CDR3 DNA, which spans 36 bases and is read in frame from base 1. Reading the germline V gene gives CDR1 SQVTM and CDR2 ANQGSEA. This chain is built from TRBV29-1 and TRBJ2-5; the D region possibly corresponds to TRBD2 (6 bases align). The receptor comes from a human donor in good health. The sample taken for sequencing was CLA- CD8+ effector memory T cells sorted from blood. The DNA sequence is TGCAGCGTTGGGCTGGGGGGTGAGACCCAGTACTTC. Translated, this is CSVGLGGETQYF. With the rest looked up from the reference TRBV29-1 and TRBJ2-5 genes rather than sequenced, the full variable domain is SAVISQKPSRDICQRGTSLTIQCQVDSQVTMMFWYRQQPGQSLTLIATANQGSEATYESGFVIDKFPISRPNLTFSTLTVSNMSPEDSSIYLCSVGLGGETQYFGPGTRLLVL.